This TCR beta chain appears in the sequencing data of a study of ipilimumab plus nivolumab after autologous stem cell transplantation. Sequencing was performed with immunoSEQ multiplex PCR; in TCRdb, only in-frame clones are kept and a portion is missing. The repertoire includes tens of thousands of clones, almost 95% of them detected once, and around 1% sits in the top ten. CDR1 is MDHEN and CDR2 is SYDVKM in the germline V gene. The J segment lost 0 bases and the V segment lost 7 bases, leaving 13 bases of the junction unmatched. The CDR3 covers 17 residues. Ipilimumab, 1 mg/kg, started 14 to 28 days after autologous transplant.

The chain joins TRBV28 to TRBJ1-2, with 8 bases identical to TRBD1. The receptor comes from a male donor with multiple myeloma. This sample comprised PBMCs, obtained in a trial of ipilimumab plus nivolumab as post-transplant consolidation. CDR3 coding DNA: TGTGCCAGCAACAGCCGCAGGGGGCTAGTTTCTAACTATGGCTACACCTTC. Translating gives CASNSRRGLVSNYGYTF.